Listed here is a single T cell receptor (beta chain). Its target is not known. In germline, CDR1 is LNHDA, CDR2 SQIVND (reference sequence). V was pared by 5 bases and J by 7 bases, with 8 bases between. The CDR3 loop spans 12 amino acids. The PCR was carried out with 60 Vbeta primers and 13 Jbeta primers. Repertoires were generated with immunoSEQ multiplex PCR, while TCRdb's copy carries only in-frame clones and drops some. The sample yields 100,000 or so clones, around four fifths seen once. This sample is drawn from a study of cytomegalovirus exposure and HLA in healthy donors. At the level of the study: Among over 350 genotyped donors, about 85% fell in the Caucasian-associated ancestry cluster.

Broader study findings: The analysis excluded some indistinguishable V segments, including TRBV6-2 and TRBV6-3.

The receptor's source is a man aged 25-45 years in good health and CMV-seronegative. V gene TRBV19 combines with J gene TRBJ2-2, with a weak D call TRBD1 (6 bases). The sample taken for sequencing was PBMCs. CDR3 loop: CASSFRGGELFF. CDR3 DNA: TGTGCCAGTAGTTTCAGGGGCGGGGAGCTGTTTTTT. Based on the CDR3 plus reference TRBV19 and TRBJ2-2, the full variable domain is DGGITQSPKYLFRKEGQNVTLSCEQNLNHDAMYWYRQDPGQGLRLIYYSQIVNDFQKGDIAEGYSVSREKKESFPLTVTSAQKNPTAFYLCASSFRGGELFFGEGSRLTVL.